The 27 T cell receptor beta chains reported below all come from one sample, sequenced in a study of T cells after yellow fever vaccination. TCRdb itself ran the 5' RACE reads through MiXCR, one entry per CDR3 protein. The table lists around 500,000 distinct CDR3 sequences, 21% of them singletons. This material consisted of PBMCs, taken roughly 20 days after the first yellow fever vaccination. All receptors derive from a man younger than 30 who received the YFV17D yellow fever vaccine.

In its sample, this clonotype was seen a few times. The chain employs TRBV25-1 and TRBJ1-6; D is ambiguous. This CDR3 contains 12 residues. Germline values: CDR1 MGHDK, CDR2 SYGVNS. Trimming cost V 5 bases and J 7 bases, with 6 bases left between them. CDR3 nucleotide sequence: TGTGCCAGCAGTTGGCTGAATTCACCCCTCCACTTT. Amino acids: CASSWLNSPLHF.

This clonotype was found a few times. The chain is built from TRBV10-3 and TRBJ1-2; 8 bases align to TRBD1. This CDR3 has 13 amino acids. Germline V gene lookup returns CDR1 ENHRY and CDR2 SYGVKD. V lost 6 bases, J lost 4 bases, and 4 bases stayed unmatched. The CDR3 protein is CAIRQGEVYGYTF. CDR3 in DNA: TGTGCCATCAGACAGGGGGAGGTCTATGGCTACACCTTC.

This chain joins TRBV19 and TRBJ2-5, with no clear D. The CDR3 sequence is 13 residues long. Germline V lookup: CDR1 LNHDA, CDR2 SQIVND (reference sequence). The V end was cut by 2 bases, the J end by 1 base, with 5 bases between. CDR3 region: CASSIFIQETQYF. CDR3 in DNA: TGTGCCAGTAGTATATTTATCCAAGAGACCCAGTACTTC.

The rearrangement links TRBV7-3 to TRBJ2-2, with D perhaps TRBD2 (6 bases). Germline V gene sequence: CDR1 SGHTA, CDR2 FQGTGA. The CDR3 contains 15 residues. With 1 base removed from V and 8 bases from J, the gap between germline ends came to 14 bases. CDR3 in amino acids: CASSLNAGSPGELFF. The CDR3 DNA sequence: TGTGCCAGCAGCTTAAACGCGGGGAGCCCGGGGGAGCTGTTTTTT.

The genes are TRBV18 and TRBJ2-6; D call uncertain. The CDR3 is 14 amino acids. Germline CDR1 KGHSH, CDR2 LQKENI. With 1 base removed from V and 3 bases from J, the gap between germline ends came to 4 bases. Here the CDR3 DNA reads TGTGCCAGCTCACCACAGGGTGGGGCCAACGTCCTGACTTTC. Amino acid sequence: CASSPQGGANVLTF.

The chain joins TRBV29-1 to TRBJ1-5; a possible D gene is TRBD1 (6 bases). The V end lost 5 bases, the J end lost 6 bases, and 17 bases lay between the germline ends. Germline assignment: CDR1 SQVTM and CDR2 ANQGSEA. The CDR3 runs 14 residues. The CDR3 here is CSVSPGHNRQPQHF. The CDR3 DNA follows: TGCAGCGTTTCTCCGGGACATAATCGTCAGCCCCAGCATTTT.

This chain connects TRBV7-9 to TRBJ2-3; 12 bases fit TRBD1. With V trimmed by 1 base and J by 2 bases, 4 bases remained unmatched. The CDR3 runs to 17 residues. Germline assignment: CDR1 SEHNR and CDR2 FQNEAQ (reference sequence). The CDR3 is CASSLGGQGASTDTQYF. In DNA form, the CDR3 reads TGTGCCAGCAGCTTAGGGGGACAGGGGGCCTCCACAGATACGCAGTATTTT.

The chain is built from TRBV5-1 and TRBJ2-7; 8 bases match TRBD1. Germline-derived CDR1 and CDR2 are SGHRS and YFSETQ. The J segment lost 3 bases and the V segment lost 0 bases, leaving 11 bases of the junction unmatched. This CDR3 is built from 17 residues. CDR3 protein: CASSLDPPGQAGYEQYF. CDR3 nucleotides: TGCGCCAGCAGCTTGGACCCACCGGGACAGGCAGGCTACGAGCAGTACTTC. The whole variable domain, remainder taken from reference TRBV5-1 and TRBJ2-7, is KAGVTQTPRYLIKTRGQQVTLSCSPISGHRSVSWYQQTPGQGLQFLFEYFSETQRNKGNFPGRFSGRQFSNSRSEMNVSTLELGDSALYLCASSLDPPGQAGYEQYFGPGTRLTVT.

This clonotype was recorded a few times. CDR3 nucleotide sequence: TGTGCCAGCAGCCGGGACATTCTTCGCTACACCTTC. Amino acids: CASSRDILRYTF. The gene calls are TRBV12-3 or TRBV12-4 and TRBJ1-2; D is possibly TRBD1 (6 bases). This CDR3 has 12 residues. Trimming removed 6 bases at V and 9 bases at J, with 14 bases between.

This clonotype was counted a few times. The V and J genes are TRBV6-2 or TRBV6-3 and TRBJ1-1; 10 nucleotides agree with TRBD1. Trimming cost V 6 bases and J 6 bases; bases outside gene matches: 4. Germline values: CDR1 MNHEY, CDR2 SVGEGT. The CDR3 contains 13 residues. The CDR3 nucleotides are TGTGCCAGCAGGGGACAGGGGAAGTCTGAAGCTTTCTTT. Its protein is CASRGQGKSEAFF.

This clonotype occurred a few times. J is TRBJ1-1 and V is TRBV7-8, with 7 bases fitting TRBD1. With V trimmed by 6 bases and J by 3 bases, 16 bases remained unmatched. The length of the CDR3 is 17 residues. CDR1 and CDR2 from the germline V gene are SGHVS and FQNEAQ. This CDR3 reads CASSSRAGGKRDTEAFF. Written as DNA, the CDR3 is TGTGCCAGCAGTTCGCGTGCAGGGGGGAAAAGGGACACTGAAGCTTTCTTT.

The chain links TRBV11-1 to TRBJ1-5; 7 nucleotides line up with TRBD1. This CDR3 spans 18 amino acids. The V segment lost 2 bases and the J segment 1 base; nucleotides outside the gene matches: 11. Germline V lookup: CDR1 SGHAT, CDR2 FQDESV (reference sequence). The CDR3 sequence: CASSLWLPRGPSNQPQHF. In nucleotides, the CDR3 is TGTGCCAGCAGCTTATGGTTACCGAGGGGGCCGAGCAATCAGCCCCAGCATTTT.

The gene calls are TRBV10-3 and TRBJ1-5; 7 bases are a match to TRBD1. Per germline, CDR1 ENHRY and CDR2 SYGVKD. CDR3 length equals 13 residues. With V trimmed by 9 bases and J by 7 bases, 9 bases remained unmatched. CDR3 region: CAIGLDREQPQHF. CDR3 nucleotides: TGTGCCATAGGTTTAGACAGGGAGCAGCCCCAGCATTTT.

The genes are TRBV6-2 or TRBV6-3 and TRBJ2-7; 9 bases agree with TRBD1. V gave up 6 bases and J gave up 2 bases; unmatched junction bases: 5. The CDR3 is 14 amino acids. CDR1 is MNHEY, CDR2 SVGEGT, per germline. CDR3 residues: CASRTGTGTYEQYV. CDR3 sequence (DNA): TGTGCCAGCAGAACCGGGACAGGGACCTACGAGCAGTACGTC.

This clonotype came up a few times. The chain employs TRBV20-1 and TRBJ2-1; 10 positions agree with TRBD2. The germline V gene encodes CDR1 DFQATT and CDR2 SNEGSKA (reference sequence). This CDR3 comprises 15 residues. V shed 8 bases, J shed 1 base, and the junction held 8 bases outside the gene matches. The CDR3 here is CSIAGGTLSYNEQFF. As DNA, the CDR3 is TGCAGTATAGCGGGGGGCACTCTATCCTACAATGAGCAGTTCTTC.

The chain recombines TRBV27 with TRBJ2-7; 12 positions agree with TRBD1. This CDR3 region has 17 residues. J was trimmed by 3 bases and V by 6 bases; bases with no gene match: 12. Germline-derived CDR1 and CDR2 are MNHEY and SMNVEV (reference sequence). The CDR3 DNA is TGTGCCAGCAGCCCCAGCCCCGGGACAGGGGGCTTCTACGAGCAGTACTTC. This encodes CASSPSPGTGGFYEQYF.

V and J are TRBV20-1 and TRBJ2-1; TRBD2 agrees at 9 bases. Germline V CDR1 and CDR2: DFQATT, SNEGSKA (reference sequence). The length of the CDR3 is 15 residues. The ends lost 2 bases at V and 10 bases at J; junction bases unmatched: 12. The CDR3 sequence: CSARSTGTSFDEQFF. The CDR3 DNA follows: TGCAGTGCTAGATCAACCGGGACTAGCTTCGACGAGCAGTTCTTC.

This clonotype has just a few counts. The chain has TRBV29-1 and TRBJ2-3, with 11 positions matching TRBD1. Losses at the gene ends were 6 bases for V and 3 bases for J; bases not matched to a gene: 5. Germline assignment: CDR1 SQVTM and CDR2 ANQGSEA. There are 14 residues in the CDR3. CDR3 amino acids: CSVAWDRGTDTQYF. The DNA for the CDR3 is TGCAGCGTCGCCTGGGACAGGGGGACAGATACGCAGTATTTT.

This clonotype was detected a few times. V is TRBV12-3 or TRBV12-4 and J is TRBJ2-1; D may correspond to TRBD1 or TRBD2 (6 bases each). The CDR3 sequence is 16 residues long. Trimming shortened V by 5 bases and J by 5 bases, and 19 bases separated the two germline ends. The CDR3 is CASSPARGRGNNEQFF. In DNA, the CDR3 is TGTGCCAGCAGTCCCGCGCGGGGAAGGGGGAACAATGAGCAGTTCTTC.

This clonotype was seen only a few times. The chain employs TRBV5-8 and TRBJ1-1; tentative D call: TRBD1 (5 bases). The CDR3 has 17 residues. Germline CDR1 is SGHTS and CDR2 is YDEGEE. V was cut by 4 bases and J by 0 bases, with 19 bases left in between. The CDR3 sequence: CASSPDPDSLMNTEAFF. CDR3 coding DNA: TGTGCCAGCAGCCCCGATCCAGACAGTCTGATGAACACTGAAGCTTTCTTT.

This chain connects TRBV6-2 or TRBV6-3 to TRBJ2-7; 13 bases line up with TRBD2. J was trimmed by 2 bases and V by 6 bases; bases with no gene match: 1. The CDR3 spans 14 residues. The germline V gene has CDR1 MNHEY and CDR2 SVGEGT. CDR3 region: CASRTSGGAYEQYV. Written as DNA, the CDR3 is TGTGCCAGCAGAACTAGCGGGGGGGCCTACGAGCAGTACGTC.

The table lists this clonotype with a count of one. The V and J genes are TRBV28 and TRBJ1-5; TRBD1 is a possible D gene (5 bases). This CDR3 comprises 12 residues. V dropped 6 bases and J dropped 6 bases, with 9 bases sitting between them. The germline gives CDR1 MDHEN, CDR2 SYDVKM. In nucleotides, the CDR3 is TGTGCCAGCAGGGGGGGGAGTCAGCCCCAGCATTTT. It yields the protein CASRGGSQPQHF.

The table lists this clonotype with many counts. V is TRBV7-2 and J is TRBJ1-1; tentatively, D is TRBD1 (6 bases). Germline CDR1 is SGHTA and CDR2 is FQGNSA. The CDR3 totals 16 residues. V lost 0 bases, J lost 2 bases, and 13 bases lay in between. The CDR3 is CASSLARRGANTEAFF. Written as DNA, the CDR3 is TGTGCCAGCAGCTTAGCAAGGCGGGGGGCAAACACTGAAGCTTTCTTT.

V gene TRBV29-1 combines with J gene TRBJ2-2; a possible D gene is TRBD2 (6 bases). This CDR3 has 13 residues. In germline, CDR1 is SQVTM, CDR2 ANQGSEA. The V gene lost 4 bases and the J gene lost 2 bases, with 8 bases spanning the gap. The CDR3 nucleotides are TGCAGCGTTGGGACTACCAACACCGGGGAGCTGTTTTTT. This gives the protein CSVGTTNTGELFF.

This clonotype was seen more than once but under ten times. The rearrangement joins TRBV7-2 to TRBJ1-2; D gene unclear. V was pared by 5 bases and J by 1 base, with 11 bases between. Germline lookup yields CDR1 SGHTA and CDR2 FQGNSA. The CDR3 is 14 amino acids. The CDR3 reads CASSLPQVNYGYTF. CDR3 sequence (DNA): TGTGCCAGCAGCCTCCCCCAGGTTAACTATGGCTACACCTTC.

This clonotype was seen only a few times. This sequence joins TRBV18 and TRBJ1-1, with unresolved D. Germline assignment: CDR1 KGHSH and CDR2 LQKENI. The V and J ends lost 1 base and 8 bases respectively, with 11 bases between them. This CDR3 is built from 13 residues. The CDR3 region is CASSPQDIREAFF. Written as DNA, the CDR3 is TGTGCCAGCTCACCACAAGATATAAGGGAAGCTTTCTTT.

This chain connects TRBV4-1 to TRBJ2-3; TRBD2 matches 7 bases. The CDR3 contains 17 residues. J lost 1 base, V lost 1 base, and 8 bases had no gene match. CDR1 is MGHRA and CDR2 is YSYEKL in the germline V gene. The CDR3 bases are TGCGCCAGCAGCCAAGCTGTCCGGGGGGAGGGCACAGATACGCAGTATTTT. Translation gives CASSQAVRGEGTDTQYF.